The clone carrying this T cell receptor beta chain was seen ten or more times. TCRbeta libraries were built with three rounds of nested PCR, modified from ARM-PCR. TCRdb reprocessed the multiplex PCR reads with MiXCR, giving one entry per CDR3 protein. The sample records 43,000 or so distinct CDR3 sequences, around three fifths being singletons. The data belong to a study of tumor and adjacent non-tumor tissue in lung cancer. Study-level background: About 4.2 million productive TCRbeta reads were obtained per sample on average.

This sample's RNA came from whole unsorted tissue. This non-tumor lung sample came from over 3 cm beyond the tumor edge. The source of this sequence is a man aged 45-60 years with non-small cell lung cancer. The source material was distant non-tumor lung tissue.

This chain's CDR3 is CSARRLGSYNEQFF. CDR3 DNA sequence: TGCAGCGCAAGAAGGCTAGGCTCCTACAATGAGCAGTTCTTC. V gene TRBV29-1 combines with J gene TRBJ2-1; D gene ambiguous. Germline loops: CDR1 SQVTM, CDR2 ANQGSEA. Deletions cut 7 bases from V and 0 bases from J, with 13 bases between. The CDR3 runs to 14 residues.